This T cell receptor (beta chain) derives from a study of cytomegalovirus exposure and HLA in healthy donors. Study-level background: Within the Caucasian-associated ancestry cluster were around 81% of the 300 to 450 genotyped donors. Points from the study as a whole: Data from an earlier analysis indicated that most TCR beta V segments were productive either about 90% or about 30% of the time. In a later analysis, HLA-associated TCR beta chains were more clonally expanded than equally common others.

This clone was detected only once. Its antigen is still unknown. Trimming shortened V by 4 bases and J by 5 bases, and 12 bases separated the two germline ends. Germline V gene lookup returns CDR1 SGHRS and CDR2 YFSETQ. The length of the CDR3 is 13 residues. The primer mix had 60 Vbeta and 13 Jbeta primers. This table comes from immunoSEQ multiplex PCR, and its TCRdb copy is limited to in-frame clones, with some not included. The sample lists some 100,000 clones; roughly 88% were seen once. V gene TRBV5-1 combines with J gene TRBJ1-1; D ambiguous. The receptor was derived from a woman aged 18-35 years in good health and CMV-seronegative. Sequencing was done on a sample of PBMCs. For the CDR3, the DNA is TGCGCCAGCAGCCTAACGGCCGGGACTGAAGCTTTCTTT. This encodes CASSLTAGTEAFF.